These 8 T cell receptor beta chains share one sample of origin, sequenced in a study of OX40 agonist ivuxolimab in advanced cancers. Repertoires were generated with immunoSEQ multiplex PCR, while TCRdb's copy carries only in-frame clones and drops some. The table records roughly 100,000 clones, 84% of them present only once. Source: CD4+ or CD8+ T cells sorted from blood, taken in a trial of the OX40 agonist ivuxolimab. All receptors derive from an adult with an advanced solid tumor such as melanoma, head and neck, liver or kidney cancer.

The chain recombines TRBV30 with TRBJ2-3, with 7 bases identical to TRBD2. V lost 4 bases and J lost 2; bases outside the gene matches: 9. Germline assignment: CDR1 GTSNPN and CDR2 SVGIG (reference sequence). The CDR3 consists of 15 residues. CDR3 in DNA: TGTGCCTGGAACCTCGCGGGGGACCTCACAGATACGCAGTATTTT. This encodes CAWNLAGDLTDTQYF.

The gene calls are TRBV5-1 and TRBJ2-7, with D perhaps TRBD2 (7 bases). V was trimmed by 6 bases and J by 4 bases, leaving 17 bases between them. The CDR3 has 14 amino acids. In germline, CDR1 is SGHRS, CDR2 YFSETQ. CDR3 coding DNA: TGCGCCAGCAAGGGGGGGAATGGCTTTTACGAGCAGTACTTC. This gives the protein CASKGGNGFYEQYF.

The genes are TRBV11-3 and TRBJ1-2, with no clear D. This CDR3 is built from 14 residues. CDR1 and CDR2 (germline): SGHNT, YENEEA. V shed 4 bases and J shed 4 bases, with 13 bases lying between them. CDR3 DNA sequence: TGTGCCAGCAGCTCCGGAAGGGTTGGCTATGGCTACACCTTC. Protein: CASSSGRVGYGYTF.

V usage is TRBV6-5 and J usage is TRBJ2-3; no definite D call. The CDR3 runs to 14 residues. V was clipped by 2 bases and J by 4 bases, with 10 bases between them. Germline V CDR1 and CDR2: MNHEY, SVGAGI. CDR3 coding DNA: TGTGCCAGCAGTTACGCCGGGCCCCCAGATACGCAGTATTTT. It translates to CASSYAGPPDTQYF.

The V gene is TRBV7-2, the J gene TRBJ2-2; 11 bases map to TRBD2. Germline V gives CDR1 SGHTA, CDR2 FQGNSA. V was clipped by 5 bases and J by 4 bases; unmatched bases: 6. The CDR3 consists of 16 residues. In DNA form, the CDR3 reads TGTGCCAGCAGCATTTCCGGGACTAGCGGCACCGGGGAGCTGTTTTTT. Protein product: CASSISGTSGTGELFF.

The genes are TRBV11-2 and TRBJ1-3; TRBD1 might be the D (5 bases). Trimming cost V 5 bases and J 0 bases, with 14 bases left between them. The V gene's germline CDR1 is SGHAT and CDR2 FQNNGV. This CDR3 is built from 16 residues. CDR3 in DNA: TGTGCCAGCAGCCCATGGGACCGCCGCTCTGGAAACACCATATATTTT. Protein: CASSPWDRRSGNTIYF.

A few counts support this clone. J is TRBJ2-5 and V is TRBV7-2, with D perhaps given as TRBD1 or TRBD2 (7 bases each). This CDR3 spans 14 amino acids. Trimming removed 3 bases at V and 7 bases at J, with 15 bases between. Germline V lookup: CDR1 SGHTA, CDR2 FQGNSA. CDR3 region: CASSFRQGGMTQYF. For the CDR3, the DNA is TGTGCCAGCAGCTTTCGACAGGGAGGGATGACCCAGTACTTC.

The chain combines TRBV5-1 with TRBJ2-7, with D possibly called TRBD1 or TRBD2 (6 bases each). The CDR3 spans 15 residues. Germline-derived CDR1 and CDR2 are SGHRS and YFSETQ. V lost 4 bases and J lost 2, with 16 bases in between. Here the CDR3 DNA reads TGCGCCAGCAGCCCCGTAAGGGGGACTGCCTACGAGCAGTACTTC. It is translated as CASSPVRGTAYEQYF.